In this sample, the clone carrying this T cell receptor beta chain turned up a few times. Antigen specificity is unknown. Germline CDR1 and CDR2: SEHNR and FQNEAQ (reference sequence). The CDR3 totals 14 residues. V dropped 4 bases and J dropped 1 base, with 10 bases sitting between them. Data came from immunoSEQ multiplex PCR; TCRdb stores just in-frame clones and leaves some out. Of around 700,000 clones listed, roughly 70% are singletons. This sample stems from a study of shared clonotypes between healthy human individuals. Study-wide background: The cohort had two women and a few men, ages 18 to 49. Findings and caveats of the study: Rarefaction analysis demonstrated incomplete sorted-subset sequencing notwithstanding large depth.

The sequenced sample was memory CD4+ T cells sorted from blood. Subset indicated: CD45RA-negative fraction. The receptor comes from a woman in her 30s in good health. The chain combines TRBV7-9 with TRBJ1-1, with D uncertain. The CDR3 DNA reads as TGTGCCAGCAGCTGGAAGACCCCGAACACTGAAGCTTTCTTT. It encodes CASSWKTPNTEAFF.